What follows is one T cell receptor (beta chain) and its context. Original processing methods: From reference gene primer amplification, estimates of nucleated cell counts were derived. TCRdb's table, derived via immunoSEQ multiplex PCR, lists solely in-frame clones and lacks some. That table furnishes V, J and clone size, whereas the DNA furnished D and trimming. The profile shows roughly 190,000 clones, roughly 91% of them singletons. Trimming removed 4 bases from V and 11 bases from J; junction bases left unmatched: 24. This CDR3 has 18 amino acids. Looked up from germline, CDR1 is SGHKS and CDR2 is YYEKEE (reference sequence). These data belong to a study of blood T cell repertoires in COVID-19.

Sequencing input: peripheral blood. The chain recombines TRBV5-5 with TRBJ2-1; TRBD2 matches 7 bases. The sequence derives from a human donor in a cohort sampled during active COVID-19. The CDR3 reads CASSPWGQAGSRTQKQFF. In DNA form, the CDR3 reads TGTGCCAGCAGCCCCTGGGGCCAAGCGGGGAGCAGAACCCAGAAGCAGTTCTTC.